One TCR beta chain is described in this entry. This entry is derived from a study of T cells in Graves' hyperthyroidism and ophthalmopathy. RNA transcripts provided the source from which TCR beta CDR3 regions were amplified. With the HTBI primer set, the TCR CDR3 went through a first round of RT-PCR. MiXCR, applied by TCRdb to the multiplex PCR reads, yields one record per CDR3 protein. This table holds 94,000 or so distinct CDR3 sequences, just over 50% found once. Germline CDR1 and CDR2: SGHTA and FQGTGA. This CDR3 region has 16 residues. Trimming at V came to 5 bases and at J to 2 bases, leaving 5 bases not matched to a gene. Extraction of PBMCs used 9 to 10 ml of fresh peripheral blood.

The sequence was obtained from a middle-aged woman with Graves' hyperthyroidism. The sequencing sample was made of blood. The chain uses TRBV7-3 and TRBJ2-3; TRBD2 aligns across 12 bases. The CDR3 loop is CASSPGLAGFTDTQYF. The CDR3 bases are TGTGCCAGCAGCCCAGGACTAGCGGGGTTCACAGATACGCAGTATTTT.